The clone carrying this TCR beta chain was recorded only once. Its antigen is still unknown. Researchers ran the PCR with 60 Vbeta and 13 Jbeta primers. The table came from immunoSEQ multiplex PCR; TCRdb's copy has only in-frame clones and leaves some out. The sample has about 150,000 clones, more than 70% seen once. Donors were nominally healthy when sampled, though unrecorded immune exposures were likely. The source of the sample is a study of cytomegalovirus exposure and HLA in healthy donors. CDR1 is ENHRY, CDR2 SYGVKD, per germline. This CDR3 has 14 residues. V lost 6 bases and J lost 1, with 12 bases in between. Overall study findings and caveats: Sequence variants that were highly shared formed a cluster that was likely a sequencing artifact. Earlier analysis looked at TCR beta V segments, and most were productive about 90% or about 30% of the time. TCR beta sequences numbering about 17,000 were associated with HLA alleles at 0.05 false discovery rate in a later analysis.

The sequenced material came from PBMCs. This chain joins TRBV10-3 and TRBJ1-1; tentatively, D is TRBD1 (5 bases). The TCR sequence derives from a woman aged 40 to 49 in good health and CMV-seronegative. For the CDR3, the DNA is TGTGCCATCAGATTGACAGAAACGAACACTGAAGCTTTCTTT. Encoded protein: CAIRLTETNTEAFF.